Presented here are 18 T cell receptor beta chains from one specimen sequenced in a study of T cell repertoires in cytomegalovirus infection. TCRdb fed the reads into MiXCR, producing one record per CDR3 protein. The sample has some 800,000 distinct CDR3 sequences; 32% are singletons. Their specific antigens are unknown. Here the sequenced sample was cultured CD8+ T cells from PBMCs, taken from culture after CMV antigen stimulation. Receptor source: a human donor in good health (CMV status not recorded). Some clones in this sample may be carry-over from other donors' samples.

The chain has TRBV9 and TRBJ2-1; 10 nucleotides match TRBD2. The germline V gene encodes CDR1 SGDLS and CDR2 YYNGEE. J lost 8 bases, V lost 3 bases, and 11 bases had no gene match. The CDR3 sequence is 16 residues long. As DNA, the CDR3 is TGTGCCAGCAGCGCACGTAGCGGGGGGTCCAGCGATGAGCAGTTCTTC. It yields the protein CASSARSGGSSDEQFF. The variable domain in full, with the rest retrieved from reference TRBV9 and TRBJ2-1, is DSGVTQTPKHLITATGQRVTLRCSPRSGDLSVYWYQQSLDQGLQFLIQYYNGEERAKGNILERFSAQQFPDLHSELNLSSLELGDSALYFCASSARSGGSSDEQFFGPGTRLTVL.

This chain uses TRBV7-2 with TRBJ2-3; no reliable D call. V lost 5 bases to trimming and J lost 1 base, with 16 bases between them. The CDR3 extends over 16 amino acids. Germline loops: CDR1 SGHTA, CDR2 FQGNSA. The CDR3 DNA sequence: TGTGCCAGCAGCCTCTCGAGAACACGACGCACAGATACGCAGTATTTT. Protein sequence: CASSLSRTRRTDTQYF.

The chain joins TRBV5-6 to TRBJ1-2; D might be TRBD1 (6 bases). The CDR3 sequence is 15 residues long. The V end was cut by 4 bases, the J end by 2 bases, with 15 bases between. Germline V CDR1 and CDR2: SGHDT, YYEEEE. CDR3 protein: CASSPAGQQNYGYTF. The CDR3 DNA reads TGTGCCAGCAGCCCGGCCGGACAGCAGAACTATGGCTACACCTTC.

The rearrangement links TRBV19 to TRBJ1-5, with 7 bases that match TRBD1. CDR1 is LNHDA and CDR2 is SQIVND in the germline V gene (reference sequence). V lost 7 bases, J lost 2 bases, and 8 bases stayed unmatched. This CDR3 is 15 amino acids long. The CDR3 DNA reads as TGTGCCAGTACCCAGGGGGGGCCCGGCAATCAGCCCCAGCATTTT. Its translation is CASTQGGPGNQPQHF.

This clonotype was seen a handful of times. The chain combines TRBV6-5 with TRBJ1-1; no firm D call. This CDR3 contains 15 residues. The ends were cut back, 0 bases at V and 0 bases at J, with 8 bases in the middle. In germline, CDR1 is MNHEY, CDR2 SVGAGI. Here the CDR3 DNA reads TGTGCCAGCAGTTACTCGACCAGCATGAACACTGAAGCTTTCTTT. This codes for CASSYSTSMNTEAFF.

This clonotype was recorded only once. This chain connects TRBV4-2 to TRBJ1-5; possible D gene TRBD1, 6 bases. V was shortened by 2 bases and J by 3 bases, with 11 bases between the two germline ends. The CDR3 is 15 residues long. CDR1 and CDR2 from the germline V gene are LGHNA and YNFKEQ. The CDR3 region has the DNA TGTGCCAGCAGCCAATACGCAGGGGTCAATCAGCCCCAGCATTTT. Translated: CASSQYAGVNQPQHF.

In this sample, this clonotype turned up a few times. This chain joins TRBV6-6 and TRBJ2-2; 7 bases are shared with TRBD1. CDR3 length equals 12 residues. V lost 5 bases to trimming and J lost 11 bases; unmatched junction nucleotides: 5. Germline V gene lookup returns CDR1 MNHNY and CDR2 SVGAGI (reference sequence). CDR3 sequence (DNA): TGTGCCAGCAGTGTTGACAGGGCTGAGCTGTTTTTT. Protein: CASSVDRAELFF.

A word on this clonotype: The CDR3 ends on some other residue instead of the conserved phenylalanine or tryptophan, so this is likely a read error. The CDR3 reads CASSTTSGGFNEQFS. The CDR3 coding sequence is TGTGCCAGTAGTACCACTAGCGGGGGGTTTAATGAGCAGTTCTCC. V and J are TRBV19 and TRBJ2-1; 12 bases fit TRBD2. Germline CDR1 reads LNHDA; CDR2 reads SQIVND (reference sequence). The ends lost 4 bases at V and 7 bases at J; junction bases unmatched: 5. The CDR3 contains 15 residues.

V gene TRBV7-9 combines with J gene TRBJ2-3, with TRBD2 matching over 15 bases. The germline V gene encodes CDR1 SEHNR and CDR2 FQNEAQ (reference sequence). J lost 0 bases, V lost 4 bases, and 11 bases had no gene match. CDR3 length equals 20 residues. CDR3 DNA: TGTGCCAGCAGCTACCCGGGACTAGCGGGGGGAGATTCTAGCACAGATACGCAGTATTTT. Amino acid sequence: CASSYPGLAGGDSSTDTQYF. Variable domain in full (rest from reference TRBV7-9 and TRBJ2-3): DTGVSQNPRHKITKRGQNVTFRCDPISEHNRLYWYRQTLGQGPEFLTYFQNEAQLEKSRLLSDRFSAERPKGSFSTLEIQRTEQGDSAMYLCASSYPGLAGGDSSTDTQYFGPGTRLTVL.

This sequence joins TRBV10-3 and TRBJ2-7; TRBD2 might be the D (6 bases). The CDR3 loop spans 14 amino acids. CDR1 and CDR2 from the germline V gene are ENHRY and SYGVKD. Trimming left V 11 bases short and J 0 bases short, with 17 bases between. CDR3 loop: CASRDFSTSYEQYV. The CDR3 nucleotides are TGTGCCTCAAGGGACTTTTCGACCTCCTACGAGCAGTACGTC.

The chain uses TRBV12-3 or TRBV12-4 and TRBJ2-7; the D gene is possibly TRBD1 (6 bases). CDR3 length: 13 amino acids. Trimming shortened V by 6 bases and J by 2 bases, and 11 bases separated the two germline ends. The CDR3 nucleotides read TGTGCCAGCAGCTGGCAGGGGACCTACGAGCAGTACTTC. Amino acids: CASSWQGTYEQYF.

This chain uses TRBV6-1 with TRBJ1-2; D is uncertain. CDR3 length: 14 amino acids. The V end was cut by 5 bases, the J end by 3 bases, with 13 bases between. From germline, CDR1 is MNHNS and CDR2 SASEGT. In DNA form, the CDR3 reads TGTGCCAGCAGTTTCGGGAGACCTTACTATGGCTACACCTTC. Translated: CASSFGRPYYGYTF.

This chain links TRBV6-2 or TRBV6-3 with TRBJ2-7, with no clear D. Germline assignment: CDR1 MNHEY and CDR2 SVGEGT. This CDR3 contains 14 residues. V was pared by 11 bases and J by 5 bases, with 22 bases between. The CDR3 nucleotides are TGTGCCGGAAACTCCGGCTTATCGGGCAACGAGCAGTACTTC. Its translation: CAGNSGLSGNEQYF.

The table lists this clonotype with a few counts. CDR3 sequence (DNA): TGCGCCAGCAGCCAAGTGGCAGGGGGCGGTGAAAAACTGTTTTTT. Residues: CASSQVAGGGEKLFF. This chain joins TRBV4-1 and TRBJ1-4; 8 positions agree with TRBD1. Looked up from germline, CDR1 is MGHRA and CDR2 is YSYEKL. The CDR3 covers 15 residues. J lost 7 bases, V lost 1 base, and 5 bases had no gene match.

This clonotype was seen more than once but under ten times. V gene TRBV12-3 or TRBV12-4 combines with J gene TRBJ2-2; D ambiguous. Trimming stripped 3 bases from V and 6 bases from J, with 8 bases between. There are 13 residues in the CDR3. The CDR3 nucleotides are TGTGCCAGCAGTTTCAGCCACGCCGGGGAGCTGTTTTTT. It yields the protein CASSFSHAGELFF.

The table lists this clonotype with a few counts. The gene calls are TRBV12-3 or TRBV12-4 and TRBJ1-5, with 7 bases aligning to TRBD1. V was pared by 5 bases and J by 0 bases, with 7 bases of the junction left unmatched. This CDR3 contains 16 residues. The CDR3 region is CASSGTATHSNQPQHF. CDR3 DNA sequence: TGTGCCAGCAGTGGGACAGCTACACATAGCAATCAGCCCCAGCATTTT.

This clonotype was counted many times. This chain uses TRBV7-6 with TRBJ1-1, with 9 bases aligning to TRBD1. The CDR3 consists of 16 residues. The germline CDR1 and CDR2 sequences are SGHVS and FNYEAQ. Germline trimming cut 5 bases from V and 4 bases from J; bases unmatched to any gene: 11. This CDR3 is CASSIRDRDRFTEAFF. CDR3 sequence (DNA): TGTGCCAGCAGCATCAGGGACAGGGACCGTTTCACTGAAGCTTTCTTT. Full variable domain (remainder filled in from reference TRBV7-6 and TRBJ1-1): GAGVSQSPRYKVTKRGQDVALRCDPISGHVSLYWYRQALGQGPEFLTYFNYEAQQDKSGLPNDRFSAERPEGSISTLTIQRTEQRDSAMYRCASSIRDRDRFTEAFFGQGTRLTVV.

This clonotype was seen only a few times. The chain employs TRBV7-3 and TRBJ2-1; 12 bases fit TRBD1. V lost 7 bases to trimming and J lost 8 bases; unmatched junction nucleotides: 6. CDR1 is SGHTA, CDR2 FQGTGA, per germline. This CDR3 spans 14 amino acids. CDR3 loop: CASISGQGADEQFF. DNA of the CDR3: TGTGCCAGCATTTCGGGACAGGGGGCCGATGAGCAGTTCTTC.